What follows are 25 T cell receptor beta chains derived from one specimen sequenced in a study of blood T cells in healthy people across ages. Together with a sample-barcoded 5' primer, a J-beta primer mix was included in a second PCR lasting about 7 to 11 cycles. One entry per CDR3 protein, called by TCRdb with MiXCR from the 5' RACE reads. The table lists about 1 million distinct CDR3 sequences, roughly 45% of them singletons. The sequenced sample was blood. The receptors come from a woman aged 55-70 years in good health.

The chain employs TRBV19 and TRBJ2-1; D gene unclear. V shed 3 bases and J shed 0 bases, with 9 bases lying between them. Germline lookup yields CDR1 LNHDA and CDR2 SQIVND (reference sequence). The CDR3 is 15 amino acids. CDR3 amino acids: CASSMVPSSYNEQFF. CDR3 nucleotides: TGTGCCAGTAGTATGGTCCCGAGCTCCTACAATGAGCAGTTCTTC.

This clonotype showed up many times. The chain recombines TRBV15 with TRBJ2-5; unclear D gene. The CDR3 loop spans 13 amino acids. CDR1 and CDR2 (germline): LNHNV, YYDKDF (reference sequence). V lost 1 base and J 5 bases, leaving 8 bases between the germline ends. The CDR3 loop reads CATSRAIGETQYF. The DNA of the CDR3 is TGTGCCACCAGCAGAGCTATTGGGGAGACCCAGTACTTC. The full variable domain, its missing parts supplied by reference TRBV15 and TRBJ2-5, is DAMVIQNPRYQVTQFGKPVTLSCSQTLNHNVMYWYQQKSSQAPKLLFHYYDKDFNNEADTPDNFQSRRPNTSFCFLDIRSPGLGDTAMYLCATSRAIGETQYFGPGTRLLVL.

The rearrangement joins TRBV6-2 or TRBV6-3 to TRBJ2-2; D not certain. CDR3 length: 13 amino acids. Germline assignment: CDR1 MNHEY and CDR2 SVGEGT. V dropped 6 bases and J dropped 6 bases, with 11 bases sitting between them. The CDR3, as DNA: TGTGCCAGCAGACTTGGACGGTCCGGGGAGCTGTTTTTT. This translates into CASRLGRSGELFF.

The V gene is TRBV3-1, the J gene TRBJ1-2; possibly TRBD1 for D (6 bases). The CDR3 sequence is 15 residues long. Per germline, CDR1 LGHDT and CDR2 YNNKEL (reference sequence). Trimming shortened V by 0 bases and J by 6 bases, and 14 bases separated the two germline ends. In nucleotides, the CDR3 is TGTGCCAGCAGCCAAGAAGCGGGGGGCAGGCATGGCTACACCTTC. Encoded protein: CASSQEAGGRHGYTF.

Only a few counts were recorded for this clonotype. CDR3 sequence: CSARSLVSTDTQYF. CDR3 nucleotide sequence: TGCAGTGCTAGATCTCTAGTTAGCACAGATACGCAGTATTTT. This sequence joins TRBV20-1 and TRBJ2-3; D is uncertain. The V and J ends lost 2 bases and 0 bases respectively, with 9 bases between them. The CDR3 is made up of 14 amino acids. CDR1 is DFQATT and CDR2 is SNEGSKA in the germline V gene (reference sequence).

The chain employs TRBV20-1 and TRBJ1-5; D not certain. Between the trimmed V and J ends, which lost 5 bases and 3 bases, there was a span of 17 bases. The CDR3 has 15 amino acids. In germline, CDR1 is DFQATT, CDR2 SNEGSKA (reference sequence). The CDR3 region has the DNA TGCAGTGCTGCTACTTACGGACCGGTCAATCAGCCCCAGCATTTT. Protein product: CSAATYGPVNQPQHF.

Here the CDR3 reads CASSAASGSQGETQYF. DNA of the CDR3: TGTGCCAGCAGCGCCGCTAGCGGGAGTCAGGGAGAGACCCAGTACTTC. The chain couples TRBV11-2 to TRBJ2-7, with 10 bases matching TRBD2. TRBJ2-5 explains the end of the DNA better; the J call may be wrong. This CDR3 comprises 16 residues. Germline lookup yields CDR1 SGHAT and CDR2 FQNNGV.

This chain uses TRBV5-1 with TRBJ2-5; 7 nucleotides agree with TRBD1. Losses at the gene ends were 0 bases for V and 2 bases for J; bases not matched to a gene: 4. CDR3 size: 15 residues. Germline CDR1 is SGHRS and CDR2 is YFSETQ. The CDR3 sequence is CASSLEGGYQETQYF. The DNA for the CDR3 is TGCGCCAGCAGCTTGGAAGGGGGCTATCAAGAGACCCAGTACTTC.

The table lists this clonotype with a count of one. The chain links TRBV6-6 to TRBJ2-7; 14 positions match TRBD2. Losses at the gene ends were 5 bases for V and 3 bases for J; bases not matched to a gene: 3. The CDR3 totals 15 residues. Germline lookup yields CDR1 MNHNY and CDR2 SVGAGI (reference sequence). The CDR3: CASSNGLAGGYEQYF. CDR3 DNA sequence: TGTGCCAGCAGTAACGGACTAGCGGGGGGCTACGAGCAGTACTTC.

The chain uses TRBV4-1 and TRBJ2-7, with 8 bases that match TRBD2. The trim removed 3 bases at V and 7 bases at J, leaving 8 bases unmatched. The CDR3 consists of 14 residues. Germline CDR1 is MGHRA and CDR2 is YSYEKL. The CDR3 here is CASSHPGTSNEQYF. CDR3 DNA sequence: TGCGCCAGCAGCCATCCCGGGACTAGTAATGAGCAGTACTTC.

In this sample, this clonotype turned up a few times. V and J are TRBV5-5 and TRBJ1-5; 8 nucleotides align to TRBD1. The CDR3 runs 16 residues. Trimming took 0 bases from V and 1 from J; bases not matched to a gene: 3. Germline V lookup: CDR1 SGHKS, CDR2 YYEKEE (reference sequence). The CDR3 DNA is TGTGCCAGCAGCTTGGCTGGGACAGGAAGCAATCAGCCCCAGCATTTT. Translating gives CASSLAGTGSNQPQHF. The full variable domain, completed using reference TRBV5-5 and TRBJ1-5, is DAGVTQSPTHLIKTRGQQVTLRCSPISGHKSVSWYQQVLGQGPQFIFQYYEKEERGRGNFPDRFSARQFPNYSSELNVNALLLGDSALYLCASSLAGTGSNQPQHFGDGTRLSIL.

This clonotype was seen only a few times. This sequence joins TRBV20-1 and TRBJ2-1, with 7 positions matching TRBD2. The CDR3 runs 14 residues. The ends lost 6 bases at V and 5 bases at J; junction bases unmatched: 10. The germline CDR1 and CDR2 sequences are DFQATT and SNEGSKA (reference sequence). The CDR3 DNA follows: TGCAGTGCACAGCCAGCGGGACTAAACAATGAGCAGTTCTTC. Translated, it gives CSAQPAGLNNEQFF.

The V call is TRBV10-3, the J call TRBJ1-4; 9 bases match TRBD1. There are 15 residues in the CDR3. Germline trimming cut 4 bases from V and 7 bases from J; bases unmatched to any gene: 7. Germline V CDR1 and CDR2: ENHRY, SYGVKD. CDR3 in DNA: TGTGCCATCAGTGGTTCGGGACAGGGAAGTGAAAAACTGTTTTTT. This translates into CAISGSGQGSEKLFF.

This clonotype turned up a few times. This sequence joins TRBV4-2 and TRBJ2-4, with D perhaps matching TRBD1 (5 bases). With the DNA end fitting TRBJ2-7 better, the J assignment may be wrong. The CDR3 sequence is 14 residues long. Germline V gene data show CDR1 as LGHNA and CDR2 as YNFKEQ. The CDR3 here is CASSLGANSYEQYF. The DNA of the CDR3 is TGTGCCAGCAGCTTAGGGGCGAATTCCTACGAGCAGTACTTC.

Regarding this clonotype: Germline and junction disagree at one end, which may indicate a read error. The genes are TRBV14 and TRBJ2-1; D unclear. This CDR3 region has 15 residues. Germline V gene data show CDR1 as SGHDN and CDR2 as FVKESK. CDR3 sequence: CASSQDSARVKERFF. The DNA of the CDR3 is TGTGCCAGCAGCCAAGATTCGGCCCGTGTTAAAGAGCGGTTCTTC. The whole variable domain, filled in from reference TRBV14 and TRBJ2-1, reads EAGVTQFPSHSVIEKGQTVTLRCDPISGHDNLYWYRRVMGKEIKFLLHFVKESKQDESGMPNNRFLAERTGGTYSTLKVQPAELEDSGVYFCASSQDSARVKERFFGPGTRLTVL.

This clonotype came up a few times. V usage is TRBV4-2 and J usage is TRBJ2-2, with 8 bases matching TRBD2. V trimming: 6 bases; J trimming: 4 bases; junction bases outside the gene matches: 10. The CDR3 sequence is 16 residues long. Per germline, CDR1 LGHNA and CDR2 YNFKEQ. This CDR3 is CASRRPGLGPTGELFF. The CDR3 nucleotides read TGTGCCAGCAGGCGCCCGGGACTAGGGCCCACCGGGGAGCTGTTTTTT.

This clonotype has ten or more counts. This chain connects TRBV6-2 or TRBV6-3 to TRBJ2-7; no clear D. V lost 6 bases, J lost 3 bases, and 6 bases lay in between. CDR1 is MNHEY and CDR2 is SVGEGT in the germline V gene. There are 11 residues in the CDR3. The CDR3 loop is CASRDIYEQYF. The CDR3 DNA follows: TGTGCCAGCAGGGATATCTACGAGCAGTACTTC.

This clonotype occurred a few times. The chain uses TRBV5-1 and TRBJ1-1, with D unresolved. Trimming cost V 0 bases and J 8 bases, with 8 bases left between them. Germline V gene sequence: CDR1 SGHRS, CDR2 YFSETQ. The CDR3 has 12 amino acids. The CDR3 loop reads CASSLAPGEAFF. CDR3 DNA: TGCGCCAGCAGCTTGGCTCCGGGGGAAGCTTTCTTT. The whole variable domain, filled in from reference TRBV5-1 and TRBJ1-1, reads KAGVTQTPRYLIKTRGQQVTLSCSPISGHRSVSWYQQTPGQGLQFLFEYFSETQRNKGNFPGRFSGRQFSNSRSEMNVSTLELGDSALYLCASSLAPGEAFFGQGTRLTVV.

V usage is TRBV4-1 and J usage is TRBJ2-7; 10 positions match TRBD2. CDR3 length: 20 amino acids. The junction had 24 bases not matched to a gene; V was cut back by 3 bases and J by 7 bases. Germline-derived CDR1 and CDR2 are MGHRA and YSYEKL. CDR3 in DNA: TGCGCCAGCAGCCACCCTCTAGCGGGAGTCTTGAACAGATCCTACAATGAGCAGTACTTC. Translation gives CASSHPLAGVLNRSYNEQYF.

The chain has TRBV5-1 and TRBJ2-3; D call uncertain. The CDR3 loop spans 12 amino acids. V was pared by 0 bases and J by 13 bases, with 12 bases between. Per germline, CDR1 SGHRS and CDR2 YFSETQ. The CDR3: CASSLELNVKYF. The CDR3 DNA reads as TGCGCCAGCAGCTTGGAACTAAATGTGAAGTATTTT.

The chain recombines TRBV5-1 with TRBJ2-1; D ambiguous. Trimming left V 4 bases short and J 9 bases short, with 11 bases between. The CDR3 sequence is 12 residues long. Germline values: CDR1 SGHRS, CDR2 YFSETQ. The CDR3 nucleotides read TGCGCCAGCAGCATTGGTAGAGGTGAGCAGTTCTTC. Amino acid sequence: CASSIGRGEQFF. Together with reference TRBV5-1 and TRBJ2-1, the CDR3 gives the full variable domain: KAGVTQTPRYLIKTRGQQVTLSCSPISGHRSVSWYQQTPGQGLQFLFEYFSETQRNKGNFPGRFSGRQFSNSRSEMNVSTLELGDSALYLCASSIGRGEQFFGPGTRLTVL.

The V gene is TRBV28, the J gene TRBJ2-3, with 7 bases lining up with TRBD2. The CDR3 has 15 amino acids. The V gene end was trimmed by 3 bases and the J gene end by 4 bases; junction bases not matched to a gene: 7. Germline assignment: CDR1 MDHEN and CDR2 SYDVKM. CDR3 DNA: TGTGCCAGCAGTTTCGGACGAGCGGGATCAGATACGCAGTATTTT. Translating gives CASSFGRAGSDTQYF.

With regard to this clonotype: A much larger clone lies one base from this, so it may be a read error. The chain couples TRBV20-1 to TRBJ2-3, with D perhaps being TRBD1 or TRBD2 (6 bases each). V was trimmed by 5 bases and J by 4 bases, leaving 13 bases between them. The CDR3 runs 13 residues. CDR1 is DFQATT, CDR2 SNEGSKA, per germline (reference sequence). The CDR3 sequence is CSAPMGGADTQYF. CDR3 coding DNA: TGCAGTGCTCCCATGGGGGGCGCAGATACGCAGTATTTT.

In its sample, this clonotype was seen a few times. The chain couples TRBV20-1 to TRBJ2-1; the D is unclear. There are 12 residues in the CDR3. Germline V CDR1 and CDR2: DFQATT, SNEGSKA (reference sequence). V dropped 5 bases and J dropped 5 bases, with 10 bases sitting between them. DNA for the CDR3: TGCAGTGCTTTGCGTCAGCACAATGAGCAGTTCTTC. This codes for CSALRQHNEQFF.

The V and J genes are TRBV7-6 and TRBJ2-3; TRBD1 aligns across 10 bases. Germline V gene data show CDR1 as SGHVS and CDR2 as FNYEAQ. CDR3 size: 17 residues. V lost 5 bases to trimming and J lost 4 bases; unmatched junction nucleotides: 12. CDR3 nucleotides: TGTGCCAGCAGCCGCAGGGGACAGGGGTCCAGGGCAGATACGCAGTATTTT. Protein sequence: CASSRRGQGSRADTQYF.